The 23 T cell receptor beta chains below all came from one sample that was sequenced in a study of post-analysis software for immune sequencing data. Study-wide findings and caveats: Comparison of patients with controls showed 4 to 6 TRBV segments more frequent in patients, TRBV5-6, TRBV5-1 and TRBV20-1 among them.

These receptors have no known antigen. cDNA libraries for TCR beta contained unique molecular identifiers. TCRdb ran MiXCR on the PCR reads and lists one entry per CDR3 protein. Altogether roughly 800,000 distinct CDR3 sequences are present, roughly 50% being singletons, with the ten largest covering 4.6%. Input material: blood. Receptors originate from a girl aged 10 to 17 with multiple sclerosis.

This clonotype was seen a handful of times. The chain is built from TRBV5-1 and TRBJ2-3, with 9 bases matching TRBD1. The V segment lost 5 bases and the J segment 1 base; nucleotides outside the gene matches: 2. The germline V gene encodes CDR1 SGHRS and CDR2 YFSETQ. The CDR3 runs to 14 residues. Here the CDR3 DNA reads TGCGCCAGCAGACGGACAGGGGGCACAGATACGCAGTATTTT. Protein: CASRRTGGTDTQYF.

The genes are TRBV5-1 and TRBJ2-7, with 7 bases fitting TRBD1. V trimming: 3 bases; J trimming: 2 bases; junction bases outside the gene matches: 8. Per the germline V gene, CDR1 is SGHRS and CDR2 is YFSETQ. The CDR3 contains 15 residues. CDR3 DNA sequence: TGCGCCAGCAGCTCCCCCCCGGGACAGACCTACGAGCAGTACTTC. Translation: CASSSPPGQTYEQYF.

V and J are TRBV7-9 and TRBJ2-5; D not certain. TRBJ2-7 matches the DNA end more closely, so the J call is doubtful. In germline, CDR1 is SEHNR, CDR2 FQNEAQ (reference sequence). This CDR3 region has 12 residues. The DNA of the CDR3 is TGTGCCAGCAGCTTAGCGTCCCACGAGCAGTACTTC. The encoded protein is CASSLASHEQYF.

The chain carries TRBV7-8 and TRBJ1-2; D remains unclear. Germline CDR1 and CDR2: SGHVS and FQNEAQ. This CDR3 is built from 16 residues. The V and J ends lost 2 bases and 2 bases respectively, with 15 bases between them. The CDR3: CASSLRLEIRNYGYTF. The CDR3 DNA reads as TGTGCCAGCAGCTTAAGGCTAGAAATCAGGAACTATGGCTACACCTTC.

The CDR3 nucleotides read TGCGCCAGCAGCTTAACACCGGGGACTAGCGATGAGCAGTTCTTC. This encodes CASSLTPGTSDEQFF. The chain combines TRBV5-1 with TRBJ2-1; the match to TRBD2 covers 10 bases. In germline, CDR1 is SGHRS, CDR2 YFSETQ. V was clipped by 2 bases and J by 8 bases; unmatched bases: 7. CDR3 length equals 15 residues. The full variable domain, in which reference TRBV5-1 and TRBJ2-1 provide the parts outside the CDR3, is KAGVTQTPRYLIKTRGQQVTLSCSPISGHRSVSWYQQTPGQGLQFLFEYFSETQRNKGNFPGRFSGRQFSNSRSEMNVSTLELGDSALYLCASSLTPGTSDEQFFGPGTRLTVL.

This clonotype was seen more than once but under ten times. V is TRBV7-2 and J is TRBJ2-3; no clear D gene. Germline V gives CDR1 SGHTA, CDR2 FQGNSA. Trimming removed 5 bases from V and 7 bases from J, with 10 bases in between. The CDR3 extends over 12 amino acids. The CDR3 is CASSPGRNTQYF. CDR3 DNA sequence: TGTGCCAGCAGCCCCGGAAGAAATACGCAGTATTTT.

CDR3 DNA sequence: TGTGCCAGCAGTTCGCGGGACAGGGGCGCCTATAACTCCTACGAGCAGTACTTC. As protein: CASSSRDRGAYNSYEQYF. The genes are TRBV12-3 or TRBV12-4 and TRBJ2-7; 10 bases agree with TRBD1. This CDR3 is 18 amino acids long. The V segment lost 4 bases and the J segment 0 bases; nucleotides outside the gene matches: 12.

This clonotype has more than one count but fewer than ten. The rearrangement uses TRBV24-1 and TRBJ2-2; D gene unclear. Germline values: CDR1 KGHDR, CDR2 SFDVKD. V was cut by 3 bases and J by 7 bases, with 11 bases left in between. The CDR3 runs 14 residues. The DNA of the CDR3 is TGTGCCACCAGTGATCCTCAGTCCGGCGGGGAGCTGTTTTTT. It is translated as CATSDPQSGGELFF.

CDR3 amino acids: CSAHGQNSYEQYF. CDR3 in DNA: TGCAGCGCCCACGGACAGAATTCCTACGAGCAGTACTTC. This chain connects TRBV29-1 to TRBJ2-7; a weak D match, TRBD1 (6 bases). Trimming pared 7 bases from V and 1 base from J, leaving 14 bases between. Germline-derived CDR1 and CDR2 are SQVTM and ANQGSEA. The CDR3 extends over 13 amino acids.

This clonotype showed up just a few times. The junction does not match germline at one end; this may be a read error. The V and J genes are TRBV5-1 and TRBJ2-7; no firm D call. Germline assignment: CDR1 SGHRS and CDR2 YFSETQ. The CDR3 runs to 14 residues. CDR3 sequence reads: CASSLGLASNEQYF. The CDR3, as DNA: TGCGCCAGCAGCTTGGGTTTAGCCTCCAACGAGCAGTACTTC.

The gene calls are TRBV29-1 and TRBJ2-1; TRBD2 matches at 10 bases. The V gene's germline CDR1 is SQVTM and CDR2 ANQGSEA. This CDR3 is built from 15 residues. The V and J ends lost 2 bases and 8 bases, in that order; junction bases with no gene match: 9. The CDR3: CSVELLAGPWDEQFF. The CDR3, as DNA: TGCAGCGTTGAATTACTAGCGGGGCCTTGGGATGAGCAGTTCTTC.

The V call is TRBV5-1, the J call TRBJ2-7; no clear D gene. V lost 0 bases to trimming and J lost 0 bases, with 10 bases between them. This CDR3 comprises 15 residues. Germline-derived CDR1 and CDR2 are SGHRS and YFSETQ. CDR3 residues: CASSLARSGSYEQYF. Here the CDR3 DNA reads TGCGCCAGCAGCTTGGCCAGGTCGGGCTCCTACGAGCAGTACTTC.

A single count supports this clonotype. This rearrangement joins TRBV6-5 to TRBJ1-2; 8 positions agree with TRBD1. The CDR3 contains 15 residues. J gave up 2 bases and V 2 bases, and 4 bases lay outside the gene matches. Germline V gene sequence: CDR1 MNHEY, CDR2 SVGAGI. The CDR3 DNA reads TGTGCCAGCAGTTACACATGGACAGGGAACTATGGCTACACCTTC. Its protein product is CASSYTWTGNYGYTF.

The chain employs TRBV10-2 and TRBJ2-7; TRBD1 might be the D (6 bases). The CDR3 is 14 residues long. The V and J ends lost 7 bases and 4 bases respectively, with 17 bases between them. CDR1 is WSHSY and CDR2 is SAAADI in the germline V gene. The CDR3 DNA follows: TGCGCCAGCATGGCAGGGGAGTGGACGTACGAGCAGTACTTC. This encodes CASMAGEWTYEQYF.

Only one count was recorded for this clonotype. The chain is built from TRBV12-3 or TRBV12-4 and TRBJ2-4; 7 positions agree with TRBD2. J lost 2 bases, V lost 5 bases, and 12 bases had no gene match. The CDR3 spans 17 residues. The CDR3 sequence is CASSPAGWDLSKNIQYF. The DNA of the CDR3 is TGTGCCAGCAGTCCAGCGGGATGGGATCTCTCCAAAAACATTCAGTACTTC.

The chain carries TRBV7-9 and TRBJ2-1, with a possible D match to TRBD2 (6 bases). The CDR3 consists of 13 residues. V lost 5 bases and J 8 bases, leaving 13 bases between the germline ends. Germline V lookup: CDR1 SEHNR, CDR2 FQNEAQ (reference sequence). The CDR3 DNA sequence: TGTGCCAGCAGCCTTCGGGGGAGCGATGAGCAGTTCTTC. This sequence encodes CASSLRGSDEQFF.

The chain carries TRBV20-1 and TRBJ2-7; TRBD2 matches 10 bases. This CDR3 has 14 amino acids. Losses at the gene ends were 2 bases for V and 4 bases for J; bases not matched to a gene: 5. Per the germline V gene, CDR1 is DFQATT and CDR2 is SNEGSKA (reference sequence). The CDR3 sequence: CSARKTSGEYEQYF. CDR3 DNA: TGCAGTGCTAGAAAAACTAGCGGGGAGTACGAGCAGTACTTC.

The gene calls are TRBV3-1 and TRBJ2-7, with TRBD2 matching over 10 bases. V shed 2 bases, J shed 2 bases, and the junction held 9 bases outside the gene matches. CDR1 is LGHDT, CDR2 YNNKEL, per germline (reference sequence). The CDR3 is 17 amino acids. The CDR3 DNA reads as TGTGCCAGCAGCCAACGCTCCCCAGCGGGAGGGACCTACGAGCAGTACTTC. Its protein product is CASSQRSPAGGTYEQYF.

The CDR3 DNA sequence: TGCAGCGTTGGGTTGCTCAGTCAAGAGACCCAGTACTTC. It translates to CSVGLLSQETQYF. V gene TRBV29-1 combines with J gene TRBJ2-5; D not resolved. This CDR3 comprises 13 residues. The V end was cut by 4 bases, the J end by 2 bases, with 11 bases between. Germline assignment: CDR1 SQVTM and CDR2 ANQGSEA.

The chain couples TRBV5-5 to TRBJ1-5, with D possibly being TRBD1 (5 bases). CDR1 and CDR2 (germline): SGHKS, YYEKEE (reference sequence). There are 17 residues in the CDR3. The germline V and J ends were trimmed by 0 bases and 0 bases, with 13 bases remaining between them. The CDR3 sequence: CASSLADSIYSNQPQHF. Here the CDR3 DNA reads TGTGCCAGCAGCTTGGCCGACAGCATATATAGCAATCAGCCCCAGCATTTT.

The chain carries TRBV4-1 and TRBJ2-3, with D possibly being TRBD1 or TRBD2 (5 bases each). The CDR3 extends over 16 amino acids. Germline V lookup: CDR1 MGHRA, CDR2 YSYEKL. V was cut by 3 bases and J by 7 bases, with 20 bases left in between. CDR3 nucleotides: TGCGCCAGCAGCCACCCTGGGGGTTACAGTAGGAATACGCAGTATTTT. The encoded protein is CASSHPGGYSRNTQYF.

V and J are TRBV6-5 and TRBJ1-2; maybe TRBD1 (5 bases). The germline CDR1 and CDR2 sequences are MNHEY and SVGAGI. V was clipped by 3 bases and J by 6 bases, with 17 bases between them. The CDR3 runs 15 residues. The CDR3 is CASSYHPGTPDGYTF. DNA for the CDR3: TGTGCCAGCAGTTATCACCCGGGGACTCCCGATGGCTACACCTTC.

This rearrangement joins TRBV13 to TRBJ1-1, with D maybe TRBD1 (5 bases). V lost 2 bases, J lost 2 bases, and 15 bases lay in between. CDR1 and CDR2 (germline): PRHDT, FYEKMQ (reference sequence). The length of the CDR3 is 16 residues. The CDR3 region has the DNA TGTGCCAGCAGCTTAATCTCTGGGGGGTTTAACACTGAAGCTTTCTTT. It codes for CASSLISGGFNTEAFF.